This T cell receptor (beta chain) comes out of a study of T cells after yellow fever vaccination. Points from the study as a whole: Researchers cautioned that FACS-sorted repertoires could harbor abundant clonotypes contaminating from the bulk population. The secondary response was weaker, and its peak arrived faster, on day 5 versus 15. After the booster, approximately 96% of CD4 and 75% to 90% of CD8 primary-response clones were re-detected.

This clonotype was seen more than once but under ten times. No antigen is known for it. The CDR3 spans 14 residues. V lost 5 bases and J 2 bases, leaving 13 bases between the germline ends. Germline CDR1 GTSNPN, CDR2 SVGIG (reference sequence). Making TCR cDNA involved 5'RACE template switching, which added UMIs and a universal primer site. TCRdb re-derived calls from the 5' RACE reads in MiXCR, one entry per CDR3 protein. The table shows some 320,000 distinct CDR3 sequences, with 7.5% to 9.5% occurring only once. The V and J genes are TRBV30 and TRBJ1-3; D gene unclear. Sequenced material: CD4+ T cells sorted from PBMCs, taken 5 days after the yellow fever booster vaccination. The source is a man younger than 35 who received the YFV17D yellow fever vaccine. CDR3 nucleotide sequence: TGTGCCTGGGGCCCTCGGGCCCCTGGAAACACCATATATTTT. Translated, it gives CAWGPRAPGNTIYF. Drawing the rest from reference TRBV30 and TRBJ1-3, the complete variable domain is SQTIHQWPATLVQPVGSPLSLECTVEGTSNPNLYWYRQAAGRGLQLLFYSVGIGQISSEVPQNLSASRPQDRQFILSSKKLLLSDSGFYLCAWGPRAPGNTIYFGEGSWLTVV.